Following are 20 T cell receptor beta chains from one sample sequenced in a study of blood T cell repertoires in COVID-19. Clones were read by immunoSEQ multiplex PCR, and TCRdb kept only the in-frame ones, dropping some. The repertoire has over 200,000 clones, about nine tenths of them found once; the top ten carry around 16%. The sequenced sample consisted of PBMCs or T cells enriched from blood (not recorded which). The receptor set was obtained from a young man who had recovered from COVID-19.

The CDR3 DNA reads as TGTGCCAGCAGTATACAGGGCTACGAGCAGTACTTC. It specifies CASSIQGYEQYF. This chain connects TRBV27 to TRBJ2-7, with D perhaps matching TRBD1 (6 bases). Trimming cost V 5 bases and J 3 bases, with 8 bases left between them. The CDR3 runs to 12 residues. Germline lookup yields CDR1 MNHEY and CDR2 SMNVEV (reference sequence).

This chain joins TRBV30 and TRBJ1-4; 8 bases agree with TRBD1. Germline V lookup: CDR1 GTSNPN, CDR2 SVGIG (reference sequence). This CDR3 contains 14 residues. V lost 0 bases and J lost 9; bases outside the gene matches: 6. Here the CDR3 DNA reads TGTGCCTGGAGTGTACCCGGACAGGGCAAAAAACTGTTTTTT. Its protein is CAWSVPGQGKKLFF.

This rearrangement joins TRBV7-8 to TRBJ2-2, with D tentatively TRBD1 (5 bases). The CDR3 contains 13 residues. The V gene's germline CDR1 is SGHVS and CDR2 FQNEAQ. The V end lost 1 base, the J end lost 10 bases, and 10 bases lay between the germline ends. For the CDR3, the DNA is TGTGCCAGCAGCTTAGTTGGACAATTGGAGCTGTTTTTT. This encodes CASSLVGQLELFF.

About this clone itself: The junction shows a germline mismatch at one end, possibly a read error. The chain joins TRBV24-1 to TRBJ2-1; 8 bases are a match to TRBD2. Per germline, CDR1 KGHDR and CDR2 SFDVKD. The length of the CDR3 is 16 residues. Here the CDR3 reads CAISDRGGTSYNEQFF. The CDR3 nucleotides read TGTGCCATCAGTGATCGCGGGGGGACCTCCTACAATGAGCAGTTCTTC.

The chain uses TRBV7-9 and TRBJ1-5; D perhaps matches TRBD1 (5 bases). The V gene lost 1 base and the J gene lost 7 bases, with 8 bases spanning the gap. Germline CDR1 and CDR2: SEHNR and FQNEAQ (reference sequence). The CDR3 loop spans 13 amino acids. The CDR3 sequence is CASSLEGPQPQHF. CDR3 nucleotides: TGTGCCAGCAGCTTAGAGGGGCCCCAGCCCCAGCATTTT.

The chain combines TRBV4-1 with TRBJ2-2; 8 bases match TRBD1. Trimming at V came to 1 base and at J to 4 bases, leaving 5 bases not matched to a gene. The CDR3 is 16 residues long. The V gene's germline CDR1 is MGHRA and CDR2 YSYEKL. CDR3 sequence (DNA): TGCGCCAGCAGCCAAGGCAGGGGGCGTAGCACCGGGGAGCTGTTTTTT. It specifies CASSQGRGRSTGELFF.

The CDR3 loop reads CASSPGTGLGETQYF. The CDR3 DNA sequence: TGCGCCAGCAGCCCAGGGACAGGCTTAGGGGAGACCCAGTACTTC. This chain joins TRBV5-1 and TRBJ2-5, with 8 bases identical to TRBD1. V shed 4 bases, J shed 5 bases, and the junction held 10 bases outside the gene matches. CDR3 length: 15 amino acids. Germline V gives CDR1 SGHRS, CDR2 YFSETQ.

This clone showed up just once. The chain's CDR3 is CASSITRGASTDTQYF. The CDR3 DNA reads as TGTGCCAGCAGCATTACCCGGGGGGCTAGCACAGATACGCAGTATTTT. This chain joins TRBV5-4 and TRBJ2-3; D may be TRBD2 (7 bases). CDR1 and CDR2 from the germline V gene are SGHNT and YYREEE (reference sequence). Deletions cut 4 bases from V and 0 bases from J, with 15 bases between. The CDR3 covers 16 residues.

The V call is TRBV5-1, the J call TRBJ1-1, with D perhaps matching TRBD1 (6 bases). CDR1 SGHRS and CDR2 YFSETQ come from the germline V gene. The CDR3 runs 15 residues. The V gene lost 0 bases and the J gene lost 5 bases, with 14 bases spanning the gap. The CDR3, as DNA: TGCGCCAGCAGCTTGGTCAGCCAGGGGCGGACTGAAGCTTTCTTT. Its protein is CASSLVSQGRTEAFF.

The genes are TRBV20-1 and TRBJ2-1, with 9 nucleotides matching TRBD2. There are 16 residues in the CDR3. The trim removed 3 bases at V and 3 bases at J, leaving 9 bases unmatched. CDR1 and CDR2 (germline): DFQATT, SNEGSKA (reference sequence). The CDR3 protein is CSASWPSGAFYNEQFF. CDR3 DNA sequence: TGCAGTGCTAGTTGGCCTAGCGGGGCCTTCTACAATGAGCAGTTCTTC.

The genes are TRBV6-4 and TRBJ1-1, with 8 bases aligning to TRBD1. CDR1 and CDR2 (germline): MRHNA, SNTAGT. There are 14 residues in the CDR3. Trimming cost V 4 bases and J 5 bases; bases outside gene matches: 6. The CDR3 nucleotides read TGTGCCAGCAGTGCACAGGGGGTGGGGACTGAAGCTTTCTTT. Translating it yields CASSAQGVGTEAFF.

In DNA form, the CDR3 reads TGTGCCATCGGTAGCGGAATTCAAGAGACCCAGTACTTC. Residues: CAIGSGIQETQYF. The gene calls are TRBV10-3 and TRBJ2-5; D may be TRBD2 (6 bases). CDR3 length: 13 residues. Trimming pared 8 bases from V and 2 bases from J, leaving 12 bases between. Germline CDR1 ENHRY, CDR2 SYGVKD.

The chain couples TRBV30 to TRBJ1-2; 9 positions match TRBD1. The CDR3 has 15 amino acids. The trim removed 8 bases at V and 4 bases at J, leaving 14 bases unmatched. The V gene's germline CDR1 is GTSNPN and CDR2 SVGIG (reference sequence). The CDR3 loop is CAQPGTGKFGYGYTF. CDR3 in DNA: TGTGCCCAACCCGGGACAGGGAAATTCGGCTATGGCTACACCTTC.

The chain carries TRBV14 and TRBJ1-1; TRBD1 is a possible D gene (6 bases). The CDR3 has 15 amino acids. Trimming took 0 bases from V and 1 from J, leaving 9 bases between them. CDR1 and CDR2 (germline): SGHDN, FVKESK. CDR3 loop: CASSQDNRENTEAFF. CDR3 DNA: TGTGCCAGCAGCCAAGATAACAGGGAGAACACTGAAGCTTTCTTT.

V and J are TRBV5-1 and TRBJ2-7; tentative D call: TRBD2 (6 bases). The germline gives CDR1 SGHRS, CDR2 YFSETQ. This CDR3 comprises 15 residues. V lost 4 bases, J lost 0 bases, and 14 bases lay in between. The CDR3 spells CASSTDQGGSYEQYF. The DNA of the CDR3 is TGCGCCAGCAGCACGGACCAGGGAGGCTCCTACGAGCAGTACTTC.

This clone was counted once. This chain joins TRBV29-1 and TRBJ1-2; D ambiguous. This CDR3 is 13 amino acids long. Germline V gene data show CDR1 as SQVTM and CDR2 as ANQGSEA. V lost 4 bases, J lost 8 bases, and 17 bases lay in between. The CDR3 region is CSVVLPPSGGYTF. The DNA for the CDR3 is TGCAGCGTTGTCCTCCCCCCCTCGGGAGGCTACACCTTC. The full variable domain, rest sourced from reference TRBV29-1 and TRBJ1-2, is SAVISQKPSRDICQRGTSLTIQCQVDSQVTMMFWYRQQPGQSLTLIATANQGSEATYESGFVIDKFPISRPNLTFSTLTVSNMSPEDSSIYLCSVVLPPSGGYTFGSGTRLTVV.

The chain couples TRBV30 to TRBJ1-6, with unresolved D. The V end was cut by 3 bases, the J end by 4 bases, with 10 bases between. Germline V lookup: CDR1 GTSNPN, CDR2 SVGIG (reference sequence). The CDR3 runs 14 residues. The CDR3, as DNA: TGTGCCTGGAGACAAGGAGTATATAATTCACCCCTCCACTTT. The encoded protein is CAWRQGVYNSPLHF.

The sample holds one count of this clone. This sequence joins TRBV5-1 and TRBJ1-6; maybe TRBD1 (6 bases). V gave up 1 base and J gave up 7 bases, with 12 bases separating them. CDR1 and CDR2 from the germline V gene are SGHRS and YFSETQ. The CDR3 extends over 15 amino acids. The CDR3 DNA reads TGCGCCAGCAGCTTGTCCGGGACACAAAATTCACCCCTCCACTTT. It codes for CASSLSGTQNSPLHF.

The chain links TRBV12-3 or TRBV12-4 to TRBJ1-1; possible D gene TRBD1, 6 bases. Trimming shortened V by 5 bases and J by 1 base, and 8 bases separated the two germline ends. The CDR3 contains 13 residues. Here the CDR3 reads CASSAGANTEAFF. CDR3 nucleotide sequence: TGTGCCAGCAGTGCAGGGGCGAACACTGAAGCTTTCTTT.

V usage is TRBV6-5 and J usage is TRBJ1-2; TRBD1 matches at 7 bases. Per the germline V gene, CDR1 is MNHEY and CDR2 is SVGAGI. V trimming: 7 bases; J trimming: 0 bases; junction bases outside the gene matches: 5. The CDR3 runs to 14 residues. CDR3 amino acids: CASTPDRANYGYTF. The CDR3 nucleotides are TGTGCCAGCACCCCAGACAGGGCTAACTATGGCTACACCTTC.